This T cell receptor beta chain derives from a study of shared clonotypes between healthy human individuals. On the study more broadly: Donor composition was a couple of women and three men, aged 18 to 49. Every donor yielded three CD4 naive, three CD4 memory, two CD8 naive and one CD8 memory plate.

Germline V gene lookup returns CDR1 SGHDT and CDR2 YYEEEE. The CDR3 covers 15 residues. The V and J ends lost 0 bases and 4 bases, in that order; junction bases with no gene match: 3. Researchers divided each subset's genomic DNA evenly across several immunoSEQ plates. An approximately 210 ng quantity of DNA, 30,000 to 35,000 T cell genomes, went into the sorted-subset replicate PCRs. Using immunoSEQ multiplex PCR, the repertoire was profiled, and TCRdb retains in-frame clones only, with some absent. The sample gives a few million clones, roughly 93% of which show up once; under 0.45% is in the top ten.

This chain links TRBV5-6 with TRBJ1-1, with 10 bases aligning to TRBD1. Sequencing was carried out using naive CD4+ T cells from PBMCs. As for subset: CD45RA+ positively selected. This TCR was sampled from a man aged 18 to 29 in good health. Some clones in this sample may be carry-over from other donors' samples. The CDR3 nucleotides read TGTGCCAGCAGCTTGGTACGGACAGGGGGCACTGAAGCTTTCTTT. Protein: CASSLVRTGGTEAFF.